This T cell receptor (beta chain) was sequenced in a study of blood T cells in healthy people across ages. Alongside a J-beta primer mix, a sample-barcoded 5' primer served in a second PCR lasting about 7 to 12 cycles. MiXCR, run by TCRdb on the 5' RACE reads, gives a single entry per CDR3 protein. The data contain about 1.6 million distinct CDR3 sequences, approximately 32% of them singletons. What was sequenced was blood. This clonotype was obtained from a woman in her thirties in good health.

DNA for the CDR3: TGTGCCAGCAGTTACGCCAGCACTAGCGCATACAATGAGCAGTTCTTC. Translating gives CASSYASTSAYNEQFF. The J gene is TRBJ2-1, the V gene TRBV6-2 or TRBV6-3, with 7 bases that match TRBD2. The CDR3 is 16 amino acids. Looked up from germline, CDR1 is MNHEY and CDR2 is SVGEGT. J gave up 4 bases and V 2 bases, and 8 bases lay outside the gene matches.